The 23 T cell receptor beta chains below all came from one sample that was sequenced in a study of T cell changes during pregnancy in multiple sclerosis. Libraries were prepared by immunoSEQ multiplex PCR; TCRdb keeps only in-frame clonotypes and omits some of them. The data hold 65,000 to 85,000 clones, with approximately 90% observed a single time. The sequences come from peripheral blood, collected in the second trimester of pregnancy. Source of these receptors: a female donor with multiple sclerosis, enrolled in a pregnancy study.

The rearrangement joins TRBV9 to TRBJ1-1; D remains ambiguous. V shed 5 bases and J shed 1 base, with 9 bases lying between them. This CDR3 has 13 amino acids. CDR1 is SGDLS and CDR2 is YYNGEE in the germline V gene. CDR3 coding DNA: TGTGCCAGCAGTCGAACAGCGAACACTGAAGCTTTCTTT. Protein sequence: CASSRTANTEAFF.

V usage is TRBV30 and J usage is TRBJ2-4; 11 bases map to TRBD1. The V and J ends lost 6 bases and 6 bases, in that order; junction bases with no gene match: 1. The germline V gene has CDR1 GTSNPN and CDR2 SVGIG (reference sequence). The CDR3 is 12 residues long. CDR3 bases: TGTGCCTGCGGACAGGGGGCAAACATTCAGTACTTC. Translation gives CACGQGANIQYF. The complete variable domain, with remaining parts taken from reference TRBV30 and TRBJ2-4, reads SQTIHQWPATLVQPVGSPLSLECTVEGTSNPNLYWYRQAAGRGLQLLFYSVGIGQISSEVPQNLSASRPQDRQFILSSKKLLLSDSGFYLCACGQGANIQYFGAGTRLSVL.

The CDR3 DNA follows: TGTGCCAGCAGCGTAGCGTCAGGGGCTAATGAAAAACTGTTTTTT. Its protein product is CASSVASGANEKLFF. The V gene is TRBV9, the J gene TRBJ1-4; maybe TRBD1 (6 bases). CDR3 length equals 15 residues. The germline V gene has CDR1 SGDLS and CDR2 YYNGEE. V lost 0 bases to trimming and J lost 3 bases, with 9 bases between them.

This chain connects TRBV27 to TRBJ2-7; TRBD2 agrees at 10 bases. This CDR3 is 14 amino acids long. Trimming cost V 5 bases and J 1 base; bases outside gene matches: 2. Per germline, CDR1 MNHEY and CDR2 SMNVEV (reference sequence). CDR3 amino acids: CASSIAGGSYEQYF. The CDR3 coding sequence is TGTGCCAGCAGTATAGCGGGAGGTTCCTACGAGCAGTACTTC.

V and J are TRBV7-9 and TRBJ1-2, with 10 bases lining up with TRBD1. The CDR3 spans 14 residues. Germline CDR1 and CDR2: SEHNR and FQNEAQ (reference sequence). V dropped 6 bases and J dropped 8; count of bases not matched to a gene: 9. The CDR3 bases are TGTGCCAGCAGACGTCCGGGACAGGGGATGGGCTACACCTTC. Amino acids: CASRRPGQGMGYTF.

Only one count was recorded for this clone. This sequence joins TRBV6-5 and TRBJ2-5; 10 bases map to TRBD2. CDR1 and CDR2 from the germline V gene are MNHEY and SVGAGI. J lost 9 bases, V lost 4 bases, and 11 bases had no gene match. CDR3 length: 15 amino acids. CDR3 bases: TGTGCCAGCAGTTTTTTACTCGGGACTAGCGAGGCCCAGTACTTC. It codes for CASSFLLGTSEAQYF.

The chain employs TRBV5-4 and TRBJ2-2, with D maybe TRBD2 (5 bases). V gave up 2 bases and J gave up 6 bases, with 23 bases separating them. The CDR3 runs 18 residues. The germline gives CDR1 SGHNT, CDR2 YYREEE (reference sequence). Written as DNA, the CDR3 is TGTGCCAGCAGCTTTCCCTCCAGCGGTGGGGAAATAGCCGGGGAGCTGTTTTTT. It yields the protein CASSFPSSGGEIAGELFF.

This chain links TRBV4-2 with TRBJ1-1, with TRBD1 matching 7 bases. V dropped 0 bases and J dropped 0; count of bases not matched to a gene: 4. CDR1 and CDR2 from the germline V gene are LGHNA and YNFKEQ. CDR3 length equals 16 residues. Here the CDR3 reads CASSQESGTVNTEAFF. The DNA of the CDR3 is TGTGCCAGCAGCCAAGAATCCGGGACAGTGAACACTGAAGCTTTCTTT.

This clone has just a few counts. The rearrangement joins TRBV5-1 to TRBJ2-1; a possible D gene is TRBD1 (6 bases). The CDR3 is made up of 12 amino acids. Germline-derived CDR1 and CDR2 are SGHRS and YFSETQ. The V end lost 0 bases, the J end lost 9 bases, and 7 bases lay between the germline ends. The CDR3 DNA sequence: TGCGCCAGCAGCTTGGAGGGGGTTGAGCAGTTCTTC. Encoded protein: CASSLEGVEQFF.

The V call is TRBV7-9, the J call TRBJ1-1; possibly TRBD1 for D (6 bases). CDR1 and CDR2 from the germline V gene are SEHNR and FQNEAQ (reference sequence). This CDR3 contains 15 residues. The V end was cut by 2 bases, the J end by 4 bases, with 14 bases between. The CDR3 reads CASSLRGARGTEAFF. Here the CDR3 DNA reads TGTGCCAGCAGCTTACGGGGGGCTAGGGGCACTGAAGCTTTCTTT. The full variable domain, in which reference TRBV7-9 and TRBJ1-1 provide the parts outside the CDR3, is DTGVSQNPRHKITKRGQNVTFRCDPISEHNRLYWYRQTLGQGPEFLTYFQNEAQLEKSRLLSDRFSAERPKGSFSTLEIQRTEQGDSAMYLCASSLRGARGTEAFFGQGTRLTVV.

V usage is TRBV7-9 and J usage is TRBJ1-2; D gene ambiguous. CDR1 is SEHNR, CDR2 FQNEAQ, per germline (reference sequence). Trimming cost V 2 bases and J 3 bases, with 7 bases left between them. CDR3 length: 13 amino acids. This CDR3 is CASSLTADYGYTF. The CDR3 bases are TGTGCCAGCAGCTTAACAGCAGACTATGGCTACACCTTC.

CDR3 bases: TGTGCCAGCAGCTTAATGTCCGACACTGAAGCTTTCTTT. Translation gives CASSLMSDTEAFF. This chain uses TRBV7-7 with TRBJ1-1, with unresolved D. Germline V gene data show CDR1 as SSHAT and CDR2 as FNYEAQ (reference sequence). This CDR3 region has 13 residues. V was trimmed by 2 bases and J by 3 bases, leaving 7 bases between them.

The V and J genes are TRBV7-8 and TRBJ1-5; D is possibly TRBD1 (6 bases). V was trimmed by 2 bases and J by 0 bases, leaving 11 bases between them. The CDR3 is 16 residues long. Germline V gene data show CDR1 as SGHVS and CDR2 as FQNEAQ. Written as DNA, the CDR3 is TGTGCCAGCAGCTTAAGGGGGACCGATAGCAATCAGCCCCAGCATTTT. Protein product: CASSLRGTDSNQPQHF. Together with reference TRBV7-8 and TRBJ1-5, the CDR3 gives the full variable domain: GAGVSQSPRYKVAKRGQDVALRCDPISGHVSLFWYQQALGQGPEFLTYFQNEAQLDKSGLPSDRFFAERPEGSVSTLKIQRTQQEDSAVYLCASSLRGTDSNQPQHFGDGTRLSIL.

V gene TRBV7-6 combines with J gene TRBJ2-7, with 9 nucleotides matching TRBD2. Unmatched junction bases numbered 7, after V lost 4 bases and J lost 3 bases. The germline gives CDR1 SGHVS, CDR2 FNYEAQ. The CDR3 is 15 amino acids. CDR3 nucleotide sequence: TGTGCCAGCAGCTCGGCAGCGGGAGGAGGCTACGAGCAGTACTTC. This codes for CASSSAAGGGYEQYF.

This chain links TRBV5-8 with TRBJ2-1; 8 positions agree with TRBD2. CDR3 size: 14 residues. With 4 bases clipped from V and 15 bases from J, the junction kept 15 bases outside the gene matches. Germline loops: CDR1 SGHTS, CDR2 YDEGEE. The chain's CDR3 is CASSRTGGGTRGFF. Written as DNA, the CDR3 is TGTGCCAGCAGCCGTACGGGCGGGGGGACGCGAGGGTTCTTC.

V and J are TRBV18 and TRBJ2-5, with D perhaps matching TRBD2 (7 bases). Trimming took off 3 bases at V and 4 bases at J, with 27 bases between the two ends. CDR1 and CDR2 (germline): KGHSH, LQKENI. CDR3 length: 19 residues. The CDR3 sequence: CASSPRGGRGSGVGETQYF. The CDR3 DNA sequence: TGTGCCAGCTCACCGAGGGGGGGACGGGGAAGCGGAGTTGGAGAGACCCAGTACTTC.

The chain combines TRBV5-1 with TRBJ2-1; D ambiguous. CDR1 is SGHRS, CDR2 YFSETQ, per germline. The V end lost 0 bases, the J end lost 3 bases, and 4 bases lay between the germline ends. This CDR3 has 13 residues. CDR3 loop: CASSLAVYNEQFF. CDR3 coding DNA: TGCGCCAGCAGCTTGGCAGTCTACAATGAGCAGTTCTTC.

The V gene is TRBV5-8, the J gene TRBJ2-3; 8 bases map to TRBD1. Germline trimming cut 4 bases from V and 5 bases from J; bases unmatched to any gene: 6. The V gene's germline CDR1 is SGHTS and CDR2 YDEGEE. The CDR3 spans 14 residues. The CDR3 spells CASSGWTGIDTQYF. The CDR3 DNA sequence: TGTGCCAGCAGCGGCTGGACAGGGATAGATACGCAGTATTTT.

The CDR3 protein is CASSVDPQASYGYTF. CDR3 coding DNA: TGTGCCAGCAGCGTAGATCCGCAGGCAAGCTATGGCTACACCTTC. The rearrangement uses TRBV9 and TRBJ1-2; D is ambiguous. Germline CDR1 reads SGDLS; CDR2 reads YYNGEE. Trimming pared 0 bases from V and 4 bases from J, leaving 13 bases between. The length of the CDR3 is 15 residues.

The J gene is TRBJ2-1, the V gene TRBV5-1; 16 bases align to TRBD2. This CDR3 has 16 amino acids. V shed 4 bases and J 8 bases; nucleotides not matched to a gene: 6. Germline V lookup: CDR1 SGHRS, CDR2 YFSETQ. Here the CDR3 reads CASSPSGTSGRDEQFF. The CDR3 DNA follows: TGCGCCAGCAGCCCCTCCGGGACTAGCGGGAGGGATGAGCAGTTCTTC.

The gene calls are TRBV19 and TRBJ1-2; tentatively, D is TRBD1 (5 bases). The CDR3 totals 17 residues. The ends were cut back, 3 bases at V and 4 bases at J, with 21 bases in the middle. Germline-derived CDR1 and CDR2 are LNHDA and SQIVND (reference sequence). For the CDR3, the DNA is TGTGCCAGTAGTATCTCTTCAGGGAAAAGAGTTAGCTATGGCTACACCTTC. It is translated as CASSISSGKRVSYGYTF.

V usage is TRBV7-2 and J usage is TRBJ1-5, with 12 bases aligning to TRBD1. Unmatched junction bases numbered 1, after V lost 1 base and J lost 3 bases. Per germline, CDR1 SGHTA and CDR2 FQGNSA. The CDR3 contains 16 residues. This chain's CDR3 is CASSLGDRGLNQPQHF. CDR3 nucleotide sequence: TGTGCCAGCAGCTTAGGGGACAGGGGGCTCAATCAGCCCCAGCATTTT.

The chain combines TRBV5-1 with TRBJ1-4; perhaps TRBD1 as D (6 bases). The CDR3 length is 15 residues. Germline V lookup: CDR1 SGHRS, CDR2 YFSETQ. V lost 1 base, J lost 8 bases, and 15 bases lay in between. This CDR3 reads CASSLQGGAGEKLFF. In DNA, the CDR3 is TGCGCCAGCAGCTTGCAAGGGGGGGCGGGAGAAAAACTGTTTTTT.